This T cell receptor beta chain was identified during a study of shared T cell receptors in the human thymus. The table came from immunoSEQ multiplex PCR; TCRdb's copy has only in-frame clones and leaves some out. The data contain 500,000 to 850,000 clones, around 87% of them singletons. CDR3 length: 16 amino acids. V lost 3 bases to trimming and J lost 7 bases; unmatched junction nucleotides: 10. Germline loops: CDR1 MDHEN, CDR2 SYDVKM. These data were also reused for a study on human thymus T cells. As that report states: Surgeons resected thymus tissue during corrective heart surgery. Apparent bias marked the V and J gene usage of thymic and blood repertoires. Related work found strong thymic repertoire overlap between unrelated individuals.

This chain links TRBV28 with TRBJ1-5; 9 bases agree with TRBD1. This sequence originates from a boy in the first two years of life with a congenital heart defect. The specimen sequenced was thymocytes. The CDR3 DNA sequence: TGTGCCAGCAGTTTTGGGTGGACAGGGGAGTTCCAGCCCCAGCATTTT. Translating gives CASSFGWTGEFQPQHF.